This record looks at one T cell receptor beta chain sequence and its context. Assay: immunoSEQ multiplex PCR; the TCRdb copy retains only in-frame clones and omits some. The data contain tens of thousands of clones, roughly 92% of them singletons. The V gene's germline CDR1 is SNHLY and CDR2 FYNNEI. J lost 0 bases, V lost 4 bases, and 12 bases had no gene match. The CDR3 runs 19 residues. These data come from a study of T cell changes during pregnancy in multiple sclerosis. Source material: peripheral blood. The chain is built from TRBV2 and TRBJ1-2, with TRBD1 matching 12 bases. The source is a female donor with multiple sclerosis, enrolled in a pregnancy study. In DNA, the CDR3 is TGTGCCAGCAGTGCGCCGGGACAGGGGGCCCCTGCAGCTAACTATGGCTACACCTTC. Translated: CASSAPGQGAPAANYGYTF. Drawing the rest from reference TRBV2 and TRBJ1-2, the complete variable domain is EPEVTQTPSHQVTQMGQEVILRCVPISNHLYFYWYRQILGQKVEFLVSFYNNEISEKSEIFDDQFSVERPDGSNFTLKIRSTKLEDSAMYFCASSAPGQGAPAANYGYTFGSGTRLTVV.